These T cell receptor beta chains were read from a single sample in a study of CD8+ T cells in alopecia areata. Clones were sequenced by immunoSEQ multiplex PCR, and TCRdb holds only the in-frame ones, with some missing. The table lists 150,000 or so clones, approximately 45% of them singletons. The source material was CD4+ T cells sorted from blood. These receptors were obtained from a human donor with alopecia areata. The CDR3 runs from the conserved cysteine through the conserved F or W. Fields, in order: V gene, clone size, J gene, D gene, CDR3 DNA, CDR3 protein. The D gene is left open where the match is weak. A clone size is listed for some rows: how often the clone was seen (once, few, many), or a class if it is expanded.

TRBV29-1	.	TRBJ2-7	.	TGCAGCGTTGACATCGGGGGTAACTACGAGCAGTACTTC	CSVDIGGNYEQYF
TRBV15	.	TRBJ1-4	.	TGTGCCACCAGCCCTAAACCAGATCGGGAAAAACTGTTTTTT	CATSPKPDREKLFF
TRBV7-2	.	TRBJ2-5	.	TGTGCCAGCAGCTTAAGCGAGACCCAGTACTTC	CASSLSETQYF
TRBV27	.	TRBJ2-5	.	TGTGCCAGCAGTTTAGGAGCCCAAGAGACCCAGTACTTC	CASSLGAQETQYF
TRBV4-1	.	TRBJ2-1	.	TGCGCCAGCCGGGATCCTTCAAGTGAGCAGTTCTTC	CASRDPSSEQFF
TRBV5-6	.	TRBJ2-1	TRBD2	TGTGCCAGCAGCTTAAGGACTAGCGGGAGGCTCAATGAGCAGTTCTTC	CASSLRTSGRLNEQFF
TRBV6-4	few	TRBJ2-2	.	TGTGCCAGCAGTGTCAACGGGGACACCGGGGAGCTGTTTTTT	CASSVNGDTGELFF
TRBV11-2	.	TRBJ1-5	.	TGTGCCAGCAGCTTAGTGGAGGCTCAGCCCCAGCATTTT	CASSLVEAQPQHF
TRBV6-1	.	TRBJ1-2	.	TGTGCCAGCAGTCAGGGCCCCAACTATGGCTACACCTTC	CASSQGPNYGYTF
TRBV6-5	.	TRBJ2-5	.	TGTGCCAGCAGTTACTCACGGAGAGGCGAGACCCAGTACTTC	CASSYSRRGETQYF
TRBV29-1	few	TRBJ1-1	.	TGCAGCGTTGAGGGACGGATGAAAGTAAACACTGAAGCTTTCTTT	CSVEGRMKVNTEAFF
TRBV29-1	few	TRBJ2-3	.	TGCAGCGTTGGGAAGGGTTTCACAGATACGCAGTATTTT	CSVGKGFTDTQYF
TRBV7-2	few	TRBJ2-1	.	TGTGCCAGCAGCTTAACGGCGGCTACGGGGAGCGAGCAGTTCTTC	CASSLTAATGSEQFF
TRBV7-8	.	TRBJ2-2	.	TGTGCCAGCGGACCTTACCGGATGGGCACCGGGGAGCTGTTTTTT	CASGPYRMGTGELFF
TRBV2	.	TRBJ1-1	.	TGTGCCAGCAGATCGTTGGGGAACACTGAAGCTTTCTTT	CASRSLGNTEAFF
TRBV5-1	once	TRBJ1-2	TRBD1	TGCGCCAGCAGCATTCCGGGACAGGGGGACTATGGCTACACCTTC	CASSIPGQGDYGYTF
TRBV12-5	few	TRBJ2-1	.	TGTGCTAGTGCTAGCTCCTACAATGAGCAGTTCTTC	CASASSYNEQFF
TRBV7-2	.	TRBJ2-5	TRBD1	TGTGCCAGCAGCCGGGACAGGTACCAAGAGACCCAGTACTTC	CASSRDRYQETQYF
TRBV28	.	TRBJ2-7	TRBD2	TGTGCCAGCAGTCAAAGCGGGAGGGCTCCCTACGAGCAGTACTTC	CASSQSGRAPYEQYF
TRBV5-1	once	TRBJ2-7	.	TGCGCCAGCAGCTTGTACGGCGGGGAATTAACCTACGAGCAGTACTTC	CASSLYGGELTYEQYF
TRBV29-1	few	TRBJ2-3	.	TGCAGCTTTGATCGGGGTAATGCAGATACGCAGTATTTT	CSFDRGNADTQYF
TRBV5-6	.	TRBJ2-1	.	TGTGCCAGCAGCTTGGAAAGGAAGGGAGAGCAGTTCTTC	CASSLERKGEQFF
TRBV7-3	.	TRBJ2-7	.	TGTGCCAGCAGCTTAAGGGCAGGGGCCCCCTACTCCTACGAGCAGTACTTC	CASSLRAGAPYSYEQYF
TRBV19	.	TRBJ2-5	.	TGTGCCACCCGTAGCGGATCCCAAGAGACCCAGTACTTC	CATRSGSQETQYF
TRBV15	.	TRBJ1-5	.	TGTGCCACCAGCAGAGATCCAGTCTCCAATCAGCCCCAGCATTTT	CATSRDPVSNQPQHF
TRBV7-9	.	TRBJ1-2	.	TGTGCCAGCAGCCCTCGGGGCAGCGATGGCTACACCTTC	CASSPRGSDGYTF
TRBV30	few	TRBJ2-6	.	TGTGCCTGGAGTGTTCCCATCTCTGGGGCCAACGTCCTGACTTTC	CAWSVPISGANVLTF
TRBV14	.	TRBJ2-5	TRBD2	TGTGCCAGCAGCCAACTAGCGGGAATCGGGACCCAGTACTTC	CASSQLAGIGTQYF
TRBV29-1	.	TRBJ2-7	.	TGCAGCGTTGTTTACGTTTCCTCCTACGAGCAGTACTTC	CSVVYVSSYEQYF
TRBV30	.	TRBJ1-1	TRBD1	TGTGCCTGGAGTAGGAAACAGGGGCTGAACACTGAAGCTTTCTTT	CAWSRKQGLNTEAFF
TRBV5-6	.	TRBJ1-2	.	TGTGCCAGCAGCTTGTCTGGGCAGGGGAATCGCTACACCTTC	CASSLSGQGNRYTF
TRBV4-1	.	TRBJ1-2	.	TGCGCCAGCAGCCAAGAAGGGGGACTCTCAATTAACTATGGCTACACCTTC	CASSQEGGLSINYGYTF
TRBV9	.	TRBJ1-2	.	TGTGCCAGCAGCGTAGGAGGGGGAAGAGGCAGCTATGGCTACACCTTC	CASSVGGGRGSYGYTF
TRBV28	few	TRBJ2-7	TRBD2	TGTGCCAGCAGTTTAACGGGAACTAGCGGGAGGTGGTTC	CASSLTGTSGRWF
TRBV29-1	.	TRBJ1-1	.	TGCAGCGCTACGAGGGACACTGAAGCTTTCTTT	CSATRDTEAFF
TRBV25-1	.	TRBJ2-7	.	TGTGCCAGCAGGACACGCGGACTCTACGAGCAGTACTTC	CASRTRGLYEQYF
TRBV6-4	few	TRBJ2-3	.	TGTGCCAGCAGTCACAGGTGGGGCTCGGATACGCAGTATTTT	CASSHRWGSDTQYF
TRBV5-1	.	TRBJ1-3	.	TGCGCCAGCACCACAGGCGGGGGTGGAAACACCATATATTTT	CASTTGGGGNTIYF
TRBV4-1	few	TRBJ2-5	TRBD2	TGCGCCAGCAGCCAAGCCGGGACTAGCGATTATAAGCAGTACTTC	CASSQAGTSDYKQYF
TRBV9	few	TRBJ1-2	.	TGTGCCAGCAGCGTAGCAGGCAGGGCCTATGGCTACACCTTC	CASSVAGRAYGYTF
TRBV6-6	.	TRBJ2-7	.	TGTGCCAGCAGTGTCGCGTCCTACGAGCAGTACTTC	CASSVASYEQYF
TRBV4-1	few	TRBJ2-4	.	TGCGCCAGCAGCCAAGGTACCGGCGGGGTCCTAGCCAAAAACATTCAGTACTTC	CASSQGTGGVLAKNIQYF
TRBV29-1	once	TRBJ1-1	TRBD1	TGCAGCGTTGAAGAGGACAGGATCGAAGCTTTCTTT	CSVEEDRIEAFF
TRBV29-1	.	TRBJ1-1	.	TGCAGCGTTGAGGTGAGGGAGAACACTGAAGCTTTCTTT	CSVEVRENTEAFF
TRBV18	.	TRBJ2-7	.	TGTGCCAGCTCACCAGCGGTCACCTACGAGCAGTACTTC	CASSPAVTYEQYF
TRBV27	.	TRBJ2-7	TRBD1	TGTGCCAGCAGGAGGACAGGGGCCGAGCAGTACTTC	CASRRTGAEQYF
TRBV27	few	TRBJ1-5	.	TGTGCCAGCAGCCGGACAGTCAATCAGCCCCAGCATTTT	CASSRTVNQPQHF
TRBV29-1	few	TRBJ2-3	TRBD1	TGCAGCGTTTGTCTCCGGGACAGGGGTTCAGATACGCAGTATTTT	CSVCLRDRGSDTQYF
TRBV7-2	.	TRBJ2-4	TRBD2	TGTGCCAGCAGCCGTACCTCGGGAGGGCCTGGAGACATTCAGTACTTC	CASSRTSGGPGDIQYF
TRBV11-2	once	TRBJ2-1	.	TGTGCCAGCAGCTTCGTCTCGGGTGAGCAGTTCTTC	CASSFVSGEQFF
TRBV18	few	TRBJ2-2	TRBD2	TGTGCCAGCGCGGTACTAGCGGGGTCGAACACCGGGGAGCTGTTTTTT	CASAVLAGSNTGELFF
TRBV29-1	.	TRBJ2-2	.	TGCAGCGTTGGGGGGACGAACACCGGGGAGCTGTTTTTT	CSVGGTNTGELFF
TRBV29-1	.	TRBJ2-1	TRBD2	TGCAGCGTAAAGCGGGAGAGGTCCTACAATGAGCAGTTCTTC	CSVKRERSYNEQFF
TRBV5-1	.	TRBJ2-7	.	TGCGCCAGCAGCTTGTTGCCTCCACCAGGGGCTTTTGACTCCTACGAGCAGTACTTC	CASSLLPPPGAFDSYEQYF
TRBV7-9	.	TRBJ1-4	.	TGTGCCAGCAGCTTATACGGGTCCTACGAAAAACTGTTTTTT	CASSLYGSYEKLFF